Each of the 14 T cell receptor beta chains below was sequenced from the same sample in a study of T cell responses to AZD1222 COVID-19 vaccine. The data were produced by immunoSEQ multiplex PCR, yet TCRdb's version contains in-frame clones alone and is incomplete. Counted here are about 190,000 clones, around 86% occurring once; the ten biggest clones make up around 2.5%. The input for sequencing was peripheral blood, taken on day 0 of MenACWY control vaccination. The receptor source for this set is an adult in good health.

J is TRBJ2-5 and V is TRBV28; TRBD2 is a possible D gene (7 bases). Trimming took off 5 bases at V and 2 bases at J, with 15 bases between the two ends. From germline, CDR1 is MDHEN and CDR2 SYDVKM. The CDR3 loop spans 15 amino acids. The CDR3 coding sequence is TGTGCCAGCAGTCCATTCAGGGGAGGGCAAGAGACCCAGTACTTC. Translated, it gives CASSPFRGGQETQYF.

V usage is TRBV5-1 and J usage is TRBJ2-7, with D tentatively TRBD1 (5 bases). Trimming shortened V by 1 base and J by 0 bases, and 11 bases separated the two germline ends. CDR3 length: 15 residues. Per germline, CDR1 SGHRS and CDR2 YFSETQ. CDR3 in DNA: TGCGCCAGCAGCTTGTTAGGGCAGGGCTCCTACGAGCAGTACTTC. As protein: CASSLLGQGSYEQYF.

This chain links TRBV6-5 with TRBJ2-2; a weak D match, TRBD1 (5 bases). The CDR3 extends over 13 amino acids. V shed 10 bases and J shed 3 bases, with 12 bases lying between them. Germline CDR1 MNHEY, CDR2 SVGAGI. The chain's CDR3 is CATRQTDTGELFF. The DNA for the CDR3 is TGTGCCACCCGACAGACCGACACCGGGGAGCTGTTTTTT.

The chain carries TRBV11-2 and TRBJ1-2, with TRBD1 identical over 11 bases. J gave up 3 bases and V 0 bases, and 3 bases lay outside the gene matches. Germline V lookup: CDR1 SGHAT, CDR2 FQNNGV. This CDR3 has 16 residues. The CDR3 region has the DNA TGTGCCAGCAGCTTAGATTGGACAGGGGGCGACTATGGCTACACCTTC. Amino acids: CASSLDWTGGDYGYTF.

The CDR3 DNA sequence: TGCGCCAGCAGCCAAGATAGGCCGGGACAGATTGAAGCTTTCTTT. It encodes CASSQDRPGQIEAFF. The genes are TRBV4-3 and TRBJ1-1, with 7 bases lining up with TRBD1. CDR1 LGHNA and CDR2 YSLEER come from the germline V gene. The CDR3 has 15 amino acids. V was clipped by 0 bases and J by 7 bases; unmatched bases: 8.

The chain is built from TRBV7-9 and TRBJ2-5; D unresolved. CDR1 and CDR2 from the germline V gene are SEHNR and FQNEAQ (reference sequence). This CDR3 is built from 14 residues. V was pared by 5 bases and J by 2 bases, with 12 bases between. CDR3 DNA: TGTGCCAGCAGCAAACCCGGACCGCAAGAGACCCAGTACTTC. Protein sequence: CASSKPGPQETQYF.

The chain recombines TRBV27 with TRBJ2-3; D may be TRBD2 (6 bases). CDR3 length: 16 amino acids. With 2 bases removed from V and 1 base from J, the gap between germline ends came to 13 bases. Germline lookup yields CDR1 MNHEY and CDR2 SMNVEV (reference sequence). The CDR3 loop is CASSLVGTRGTDTQYF. In DNA form, the CDR3 reads TGTGCCAGCAGTTTAGTCGGGACTCGAGGCACAGATACGCAGTATTTT.

The chain has TRBV6-2 or TRBV6-3 and TRBJ1-5, with a possible D match to TRBD1 (5 bases). The V end lost 5 bases, the J end lost 2 bases, and 13 bases lay between the germline ends. The V gene's germline CDR1 is MNHEY and CDR2 SVGEGT. The CDR3 loop spans 15 amino acids. The CDR3 sequence is CASSIRDEGNQPQHF. The CDR3 coding sequence is TGTGCCAGCAGTATCAGGGACGAGGGCAATCAGCCCCAGCATTTT.

In this sample, this clone turned up once. Within the sample, other DNA sequences also encode this same CDR3. This chain links TRBV12-3 or TRBV12-4 with TRBJ2-7, with D uncertain. CDR3 length: 11 amino acids. The V end was cut by 1 base, the J end by 4 bases, with 2 bases between. CDR3 coding DNA: TGTGCCAGCAGTTTAGGGTACGAGCAGTACTTC. It specifies CASSLGYEQYF.

The chain links TRBV5-1 to TRBJ2-7; weak D call: TRBD1 (6 bases). The CDR3 totals 14 residues. Trimming took 7 bases from V and 1 from J, leaving 15 bases between them. Germline CDR1 reads SGHRS; CDR2 reads YFSETQ. The CDR3 nucleotides read TGCGCCAGCGGCGCGGACAGTATTTCCTACGAGCAGTACTTC. Protein product: CASGADSISYEQYF. Supplemented by reference TRBV5-1 and TRBJ2-7, the full variable domain reads KAGVTQTPRYLIKTRGQQVTLSCSPISGHRSVSWYQQTPGQGLQFLFEYFSETQRNKGNFPGRFSGRQFSNSRSEMNVSTLELGDSALYLCASGADSISYEQYFGPGTRLTVT.

The rearrangement joins TRBV4-1 to TRBJ1-1; D gene unclear. CDR3 length: 15 residues. CDR1 MGHRA and CDR2 YSYEKL come from the germline V gene. V was cut by 1 base and J by 6 bases, with 15 bases left in between. The CDR3: CASSQVDSVGAEAFF. The CDR3 DNA is TGCGCCAGCAGCCAAGTAGATTCAGTAGGAGCTGAAGCTTTCTTT.

This clone was seen a single time. V usage is TRBV4-2 and J usage is TRBJ1-5; D is unresolved. Germline V gives CDR1 LGHNA, CDR2 YNFKEQ. CDR3 length: 13 residues. Trimming removed 2 bases at V and 8 bases at J, with 10 bases between. CDR3 nucleotide sequence: TGTGCCAGCAGCCAATTCGGAATTGAGCCCCAGCATTTT. Translated, it gives CASSQFGIEPQHF.

This rearrangement joins TRBV5-1 to TRBJ1-4, with 9 bases aligning to TRBD1. The germline V gene has CDR1 SGHRS and CDR2 YFSETQ. This CDR3 has 15 residues. With V trimmed by 4 bases and J by 2 bases, 3 bases remained unmatched. Written as DNA, the CDR3 is TGCGCCAGCAGCAGGGGACAGGGTACTAATGAAAAACTGTTTTTT. Encoded protein: CASSRGQGTNEKLFF.

The rearrangement uses TRBV29-1 and TRBJ1-1; D is unclear. Deletions cut 7 bases from V and 0 bases from J, with 3 bases between. CDR3 length: 10 residues. The V gene's germline CDR1 is SQVTM and CDR2 ANQGSEA. This chain's CDR3 is CSGMNTEAFF. As DNA, the CDR3 is TGCAGCGGAATGAACACTGAAGCTTTCTTT. Full variable domain (missing parts from reference TRBV29-1 and TRBJ1-1): SAVISQKPSRDICQRGTSLTIQCQVDSQVTMMFWYRQQPGQSLTLIATANQGSEATYESGFVIDKFPISRPNLTFSTLTVSNMSPEDSSIYLCSGMNTEAFFGQGTRLTVV.